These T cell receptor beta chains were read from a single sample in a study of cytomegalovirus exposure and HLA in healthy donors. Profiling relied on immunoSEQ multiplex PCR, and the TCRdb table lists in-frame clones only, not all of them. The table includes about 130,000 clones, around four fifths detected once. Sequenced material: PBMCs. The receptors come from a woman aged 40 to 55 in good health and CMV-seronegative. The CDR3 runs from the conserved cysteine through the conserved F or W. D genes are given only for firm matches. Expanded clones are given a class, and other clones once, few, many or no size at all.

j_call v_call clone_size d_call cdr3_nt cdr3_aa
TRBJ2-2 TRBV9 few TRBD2 TGTGCCAGCAGCGTAGGTCGGGGGGGGGCCAACACCGGGGAGCTGTTTTTT CASSVGRGGANTGELFF
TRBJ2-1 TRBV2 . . TGTGCCAGCAGTGAACAGTACCTCAATGAGCAGTTCTTC CASSEQYLNEQFF
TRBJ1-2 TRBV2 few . TGTGCCAGCAGTGAACAGGGTATATATGGCTACACCTTC CASSEQGIYGYTF
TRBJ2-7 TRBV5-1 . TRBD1 TGCGCCAGCAGCTATAGCATTCTCGGACAGGGGTCCTACGAGCAGTACTTC CASSYSILGQGSYEQYF
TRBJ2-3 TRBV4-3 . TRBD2 TGCGCCAGCAGCCAAGACAACGCGGGGGGGGGCACAGATACGCAGTATTTT CASSQDNAGGGTDTQYF
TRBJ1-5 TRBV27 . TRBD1 TGTGCCAGCAGTTTAGGACAGGGACGTCAGCCCCAGCATTTT CASSLGQGRQPQHF
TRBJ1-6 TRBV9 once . TGTGCCAGCAGCGTAAAGGGGTTTGGTAATTCACCCCTCCACTTT CASSVKGFGNSPLHF
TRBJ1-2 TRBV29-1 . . TGCAGCGTCCACCCCGGGGAACCCTATGGCTACACCTTC CSVHPGEPYGYTF
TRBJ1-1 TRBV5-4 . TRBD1 TGTGCCAGCAGGAAACAGGGGGGGACTGAAGCTTTCTTT CASRKQGGTEAFF
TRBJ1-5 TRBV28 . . TGTGCCAGCAGTTTATGGTCTAAAAATCAGCCCCAGCATTTT CASSLWSKNQPQHF
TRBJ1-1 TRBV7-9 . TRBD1 TGTGCCAGCGGCGCGGGCAGGGGGCTAGGAGCTTTCTTT CASGAGRGLGAFF
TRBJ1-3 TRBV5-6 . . TGTGCCAGCAGCTCGCCTGGACTTGGAAACACCATATATTTT CASSSPGLGNTIYF
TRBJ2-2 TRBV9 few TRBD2 TGTGCCAGCACACAGGGTATCGGGAGGGAAACCGGGGAGCTGTTTTTT CASTQGIGRETGELFF
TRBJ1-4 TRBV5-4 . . TGTGCCAGCAGCTTGGCCACAGGGTGGAATGAAAAACTGTTTTTT CASSLATGWNEKLFF
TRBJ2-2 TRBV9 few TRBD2 TGTGCCAGCAGCCCCCCGGCTAGGCGGGGGGCTTTGAACACCGGGGAGCTGTTTTTT CASSPPARRGALNTGELFF
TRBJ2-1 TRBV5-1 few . TGCGCCAGCAGCTTGTCAGGGCGGCCGAGCTCCTACAATGAGCAGTTCTTC CASSLSGRPSSYNEQFF
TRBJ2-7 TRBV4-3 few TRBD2 TGCGCCAGCAGCCAAGATGGGGCTAGCGGGTCCTACGAGCAGTACTTC CASSQDGASGSYEQYF
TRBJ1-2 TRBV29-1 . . TGCAGCGTTGAACTTGGCTACACCTTC CSVELGYTF
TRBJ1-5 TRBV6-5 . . TGTGCCAGCAGTTACACCGTAGGCAATCAGCCCCAGCATTTT CASSYTVGNQPQHF
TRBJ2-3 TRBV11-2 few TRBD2 TGTGCCAGCAGCTTCAGCGGGGGTTTCGCAGATACGCAGTATTTT CASSFSGGFADTQYF
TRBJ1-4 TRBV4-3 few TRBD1 TGCGCCAGCAGCCAAGATGTCGGACAGGGGGCGGAAAAACTGTTTTTT CASSQDVGQGAEKLFF
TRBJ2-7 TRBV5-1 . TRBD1 TGCGCCAGCAGCTTAGGTGGGACAGCCTCCTACGAGCAGTACTTC CASSLGGTASYEQYF